This T cell receptor (beta chain) was captured in a study of blood T cell repertoires in COVID-19 (dated by TCRdb to the early 2020s). Broadly, across the study: Samples from collaborators originated in the United States, Italy and Spain and spanned both the acute and convalescent phases of COVID-19. Samples were obtained from the ongoing ImmuneRACE study (first 160 participants) and from over 1,000 subjects provided by 6 global collaborators. Sample metadata almost always included a de-identified subject ID, COVID-19 status, age in years and sex. HLA class I and class II types, where available, came from metadata supplied by the sample provider rather than from assay-based typing. The prospective study material was composed of cDNA or gDNA derived from T cells, B-cell-depleted T cells, or PBMCs. Deeply sampled blood TCRbeta repertoires from subjects exposed to, actively infected with, or recovered from COVID-19 were included in the dataset. A freely available public database, intended as a resource for researchers studying the immune response to SARS-CoV-2, is where the repertoires were released.

TCRbeta CDR3 regions were amplified from genomic DNA by means of the immunoSEQ Assay, a bias-controlled multiplex PCR. The study's processing was this. Nucleated cell counts per sample were estimated from amplification of reference gene primers within the assay. To quantify the absolute abundance of each unique TCRbeta CDR3 rearrangement, sequence reads were collapsed and filtered. For each sample, productive Simpson clonality was calculated as the square root of Simpson's diversity index across productive rearrangements. In TCRdb, the immuneACCESS table is reduced to in-frame sequences with V and J assigned. These tables do not hold every clone; where another copy was compared, an unresolved V gene accounts for under half, and the others remain unexplained. D and trimming were read from the DNA, whereas the V and J calls and clone size are those reported in that table. This sample holds some 220,000 clones; less than 90% were observed only once. About a sixth of the sample belongs to the ten largest clones.

Study-wide findings and limitations: The amount of clinical and demographic metadata varied by source and participant and was provided uncurated.

Whole blood was collected in K2EDTA tubes by collaborating institutions according to the institutions' own protocols. For TCRbeta analysis, collaborator samples were shipped as frozen whole blood, as isolated PBMCs, or as DNA extracted from either sample type. This clone appeared a few times. No antigen is known for it. No base-level quality is on record; no much larger clone is a single base apart. This TCR was sampled from a woman at least 80 years old with active or convalescent COVID-19. The sample consisted of peripheral blood.

The DNA sequence is TGTGCCAGCAGTTCAGGTCTGGATGAGCAGTTCTTC. Translated, this gives CASSSGLDEQFF. The rearrangement combines TRBV2 with TRBJ2-1; no confident D gene assignment can be made. The CDR3 numbers 12 residues from cysteine through phenylalanine. The read is trimmed to its CDR3 DNA, 36 bases read in frame from base 1. V loses 5 bases, J loses 8 bases, and the germline ends lie 10 bases apart. The germline V gene sets CDR1 to SNHLY and CDR2 to FYNNEI. The entire variable domain, with the stretches around the CDR3 drawn from the reference TRBV2 and TRBJ2-1 proteins, is EPEVTQTPSHQVTQMGQEVILRCVPISNHLYFYWYRQILGQKVEFLVSFYNNEISEKSEIFDDQFSVERPDGSNFTLKIRSTKLEDSAMYFCASSSGLDEQFFGPGTRLTVL.